The rows below give T cell receptor beta chains drawn from one sample of a study of shared clonotypes between healthy human individuals. Libraries were prepared by immunoSEQ multiplex PCR; TCRdb keeps only in-frame clonotypes and omits some of them. The sample includes around 2.1 million clones, 85% to 95% seen only once; the top ten take around 1.7%. Specimen: naive CD8+ T cells from PBMCs. The receptor source for this set is a man younger than 30 in good health. Some clones in this sample may be carry-over from other donors' samples. Each CDR3 is given with its conserved first and last residue. Fields, in order: J gene, D gene, clone size, V gene, CDR3 protein, CDR3 DNA. The D gene is left open where the match is weak. Rows give clone size only sometimes, using once, few, many, or a class for an expanded clone.

j_call: TRBJ1-1; d_call: -; clone_size: -; v_call: TRBV2; cdr3_aa: CASSVPRTRGTEAFF; cdr3_nt: TGTGCCAGCAGTGTCCCCCGAACCCGAGGGACTGAAGCTTTCTTT
j_call: TRBJ2-7; d_call: -; clone_size: -; v_call: TRBV2; cdr3_aa: CASSEARARTRWYEQYF; cdr3_nt: TGTGCCAGCAGTGAAGCGCGGGCTCGGACCCGGTGGTACGAGCAGTACTTC
j_call: TRBJ2-7; d_call: TRBD1; clone_size: -; v_call: TRBV7-9; cdr3_aa: CASSFPWVDRGPGEQYF; cdr3_nt: TGTGCCAGCAGCTTCCCTTGGGTGGACAGGGGGCCCGGCGAGCAGTACTTC
j_call: TRBJ1-1; d_call: -; clone_size: -; v_call: TRBV9; cdr3_aa: CASSPTGTVGTEAFF; cdr3_nt: TGTGCCAGCAGCCCAACAGGGACCGTGGGCACTGAAGCTTTCTTT
j_call: TRBJ2-2; d_call: -; clone_size: -; v_call: TRBV7-9; cdr3_aa: CASSLSLAGANTGELFF; cdr3_nt: TGTGCCAGCAGCTTAAGCTTGGCAGGGGCGAACACCGGGGAGCTGTTTTTT
j_call: TRBJ2-1; d_call: -; clone_size: -; v_call: TRBV10-1; cdr3_aa: CASSIDEGNNEQFF; cdr3_nt: TGCGCCAGCAGTATTGACGAGGGGAACAATGAGCAGTTCTTC
j_call: TRBJ1-5; d_call: TRBD1; clone_size: -; v_call: TRBV4-1; cdr3_aa: CASSQNRGGDQPQHF; cdr3_nt: TGCGCCAGCAGCCAAAACAGGGGAGGCGATCAGCCCCAGCATTTT
j_call: TRBJ2-1; d_call: TRBD2; clone_size: -; v_call: TRBV14; cdr3_aa: CASSEASGKSNEQFF; cdr3_nt: TGTGCCAGCAGTGAGGCTAGCGGGAAGTCCAATGAGCAGTTCTTC
j_call: TRBJ1-3; d_call: -; clone_size: -; v_call: TRBV9; cdr3_aa: CASSVGVRNTIYF; cdr3_nt: TGTGCCAGCAGCGTAGGGGTTAGAAACACCATATATTTT
j_call: TRBJ1-1; d_call: -; clone_size: -; v_call: TRBV9; cdr3_aa: CASSVARDFGDLEAFF; cdr3_nt: TGTGCCAGCAGCGTAGCTCGCGATTTTGGGGACCTTGAAGCTTTCTTT
j_call: TRBJ2-1; d_call: TRBD2; clone_size: -; v_call: TRBV9; cdr3_aa: CASSVPGTSGRAGYNEQFF; cdr3_nt: TGTGCCAGCAGCGTTCCCGGGACTAGCGGGAGGGCCGGCTACAATGAGCAGTTCTTC
j_call: TRBJ1-2; d_call: -; clone_size: -; v_call: TRBV9; cdr3_aa: CASSLSSGQQNGYTF; cdr3_nt: TGTGCCAGCAGCCTTTCATCGGGCCAACAGAATGGCTACACCTTC
j_call: TRBJ2-5; d_call: -; clone_size: -; v_call: TRBV19; cdr3_aa: CASSQFIWETQYF; cdr3_nt: TGTGCCAGTAGCCAGTTCATATGGGAGACCCAGTACTTC
j_call: TRBJ2-5; d_call: TRBD1; clone_size: -; v_call: TRBV7-9; cdr3_aa: CASSASGQEETQYF; cdr3_nt: TGTGCCAGCAGCGCCTCGGGACAGGAAGAGACCCAGTACTTC
j_call: TRBJ1-1; d_call: TRBD1; clone_size: -; v_call: TRBV9; cdr3_aa: CASSSTGTGGTEAFF; cdr3_nt: TGTGCCAGCAGCTCCACCGGGACAGGGGGCACTGAAGCTTTCTTT
j_call: TRBJ1-6; d_call: -; clone_size: -; v_call: TRBV7-9; cdr3_aa: CASSHGPGALHF; cdr3_nt: TGTGCCAGCAGCCACGGTCCGGGGGCCCTCCACTTT
j_call: TRBJ2-7; d_call: TRBD2; clone_size: -; v_call: TRBV7-6; cdr3_aa: CASSHSTSGSRDEQYF; cdr3_nt: TGTGCCAGCAGCCATTCGACTAGCGGGAGTAGGGACGAGCAGTACTTC
j_call: TRBJ2-7; d_call: -; clone_size: -; v_call: TRBV5-6; cdr3_aa: CASSGWAGAAYEQYF; cdr3_nt: TGTGCCAGCAGCGGGTGGGCGGGGGCGGCCTACGAGCAGTACTTC
j_call: TRBJ1-2; d_call: TRBD1; clone_size: -; v_call: TRBV10-3; cdr3_aa: CAISPDRTINYGYTF; cdr3_nt: TGTGCCATCAGTCCGGACAGGACTATTAACTATGGCTACACCTTC
j_call: TRBJ1-5; d_call: -; clone_size: -; v_call: TRBV2; cdr3_aa: CASSGSAINQPQHF; cdr3_nt: TGTGCCAGCAGTGGGTCCGCGATCAATCAGCCCCAGCATTTT
j_call: TRBJ1-4; d_call: -; clone_size: -; v_call: TRBV19; cdr3_aa: CASRAEKLFF; cdr3_nt: TGTGCCAGCCGGGCCGAAAAACTGTTTTTT
j_call: TRBJ2-7; d_call: -; clone_size: -; v_call: TRBV7-9; cdr3_aa: CASSLALRDYEQYF; cdr3_nt: TGTGCCAGCAGCTTAGCGCTAAGGGACTACGAGCAGTACTTC
j_call: TRBJ2-3; d_call: -; clone_size: -; v_call: TRBV11-3; cdr3_aa: CASSATDTQYF; cdr3_nt: TGTGCCAGCAGCGCCACAGATACGCAGTATTTT
j_call: TRBJ2-5; d_call: -; clone_size: -; v_call: TRBV6-5; cdr3_aa: CASSYGAGFGETQYF; cdr3_nt: TGTGCCAGCAGTTACGGTGCCGGGTTCGGAGAGACCCAGTACTTC
j_call: TRBJ2-7; d_call: TRBD2; clone_size: -; v_call: TRBV4-1; cdr3_aa: CASSQPYRGLITEQYF; cdr3_nt: TGCGCCAGCAGCCAACCATACCGGGGACTAATTACCGAGCAGTACTTC
j_call: TRBJ1-1; d_call: -; clone_size: -; v_call: TRBV7-2; cdr3_aa: CASSLAPVRANTEAFF; cdr3_nt: TGTGCCAGCAGCTTAGCCCCGGTTAGAGCGAACACTGAAGCTTTCTTT
j_call: TRBJ2-3; d_call: TRBD1; clone_size: -; v_call: TRBV4-3; cdr3_aa: CASSLTRTGAGTQYF; cdr3_nt: TGCGCCAGCAGCCTCACAAGGACAGGGGCGGGTACGCAGTATTTT
j_call: TRBJ2-1; d_call: -; clone_size: -; v_call: TRBV2; cdr3_aa: CASSEFGNEQFF; cdr3_nt: TGTGCCAGCAGTGAATTCGGGAATGAGCAGTTCTTC
j_call: TRBJ1-4; d_call: -; clone_size: -; v_call: TRBV15; cdr3_aa: CATSRDVEMGGNPIEKLFF; cdr3_nt: TGTGCCACCAGCAGAGATGTGGAAATGGGGGGCAATCCTATTGAAAAACTGTTTTTT
j_call: TRBJ2-7; d_call: -; clone_size: -; v_call: TRBV27; cdr3_aa: CASSYSSYEQYF; cdr3_nt: TGTGCCAGCAGCTACAGTTCCTACGAGCAGTACTTC
j_call: TRBJ2-1; d_call: -; clone_size: -; v_call: TRBV5-5; cdr3_aa: CASSFWDTHDEQFF; cdr3_nt: TGTGCCAGCAGCTTTTGGGACACGCACGATGAGCAGTTCTTC
j_call: TRBJ2-3; d_call: TRBD2; clone_size: -; v_call: TRBV9; cdr3_aa: CASSVPREGYTDTQYF; cdr3_nt: TGTGCCAGCAGCGTCCCGCGGGAGGGCTACACAGATACGCAGTATTTT
j_call: TRBJ2-7; d_call: -; clone_size: -; v_call: TRBV11-1; cdr3_aa: CASSSRTGNAYEQYF; cdr3_nt: TGTGCCAGCAGCTCCCGAACAGGGAACGCCTACGAGCAGTACTTC
j_call: TRBJ1-5; d_call: -; clone_size: few; v_call: TRBV7-8; cdr3_aa: CASSLGDYQPQHF; cdr3_nt: TGTGCCAGCAGCTTAGGTGATTATCAGCCCCAGCATTTT
j_call: TRBJ2-7; d_call: TRBD2; clone_size: -; v_call: TRBV13; cdr3_aa: CASSLGTSGYEQYF; cdr3_nt: TGTGCCAGCAGCTTGGGGACTAGCGGTTACGAGCAGTACTTC
j_call: TRBJ1-1; d_call: -; clone_size: -; v_call: TRBV10-3; cdr3_aa: CAISERGPVVTEAFF; cdr3_nt: TGTGCCATCAGTGAACGGGGTCCTGTGGTCACTGAAGCTTTCTTT
j_call: TRBJ1-1; d_call: -; clone_size: -; v_call: TRBV7-3; cdr3_aa: CASSLRGGINTEAFF; cdr3_nt: TGTGCCAGCAGCCTTAGGGGGGGTATCAACACTGAAGCTTTCTTT
j_call: TRBJ2-1; d_call: -; clone_size: few; v_call: TRBV27; cdr3_aa: CASSGLSGEQFF; cdr3_nt: TGTGCCAGCAGCGGGCTCTCGGGGGAGCAGTTCTTC
j_call: TRBJ2-5; d_call: -; clone_size: -; v_call: TRBV5-1; cdr3_aa: CASSLVGGLEETQYF; cdr3_nt: TGCGCCAGCAGCTTGGTGGGGGGACTTGAGGAGACCCAGTACTTC
j_call: TRBJ2-2; d_call: -; clone_size: few; v_call: TRBV9; cdr3_aa: CASSPWTENTGELFF; cdr3_nt: TGTGCCAGCAGCCCGTGGACGGAGAACACCGGGGAGCTGTTTTTT
j_call: TRBJ2-7; d_call: -; clone_size: -; v_call: TRBV2; cdr3_aa: CASSEVGRAAYEQYF; cdr3_nt: TGTGCCAGCAGTGAAGTAGGCAGGGCCGCCTACGAGCAGTACTTC
j_call: TRBJ2-7; d_call: TRBD1; clone_size: -; v_call: TRBV11-1; cdr3_aa: CASTPDRAYYEQYF; cdr3_nt: TGTGCCAGCACCCCAGACAGGGCCTACTACGAGCAGTACTTC
j_call: TRBJ1-1; d_call: TRBD1; clone_size: -; v_call: TRBV28; cdr3_aa: CASNPFFRGQLGRTTEAFF; cdr3_nt: TGTGCCAGCAACCCTTTCTTTAGGGGGCAGCTGGGTAGGACCACTGAAGCTTTCTTT
j_call: TRBJ1-2; d_call: TRBD1; clone_size: -; v_call: TRBV29-1; cdr3_aa: CSVVDREIFGYTF; cdr3_nt: TGCAGCGTTGTGGACAGGGAGATTTTCGGCTACACCTTC
j_call: TRBJ1-1; d_call: -; clone_size: -; v_call: TRBV4-1; cdr3_aa: CASSQDRNTEAFF; cdr3_nt: TGCGCCAGCAGCCAAGATCGCAACACTGAAGCTTTCTTT
j_call: TRBJ2-1; d_call: -; clone_size: -; v_call: TRBV5-5; cdr3_aa: CASRRAAAYNEQFF; cdr3_nt: TGTGCCAGCAGGAGGGCAGCCGCCTACAATGAGCAGTTCTTC
j_call: TRBJ1-1; d_call: -; clone_size: -; v_call: TRBV14; cdr3_aa: CASMGLREGTEAFF; cdr3_nt: TGTGCCAGCATGGGACTCCGAGAAGGAACTGAAGCTTTCTTT
j_call: TRBJ2-7; d_call: -; clone_size: -; v_call: TRBV6-1; cdr3_aa: CATSLGVSYEQYF; cdr3_nt: TGTGCCACCTCCTTGGGGGTATCCTACGAGCAGTACTTC
j_call: TRBJ2-3; d_call: -; clone_size: -; v_call: TRBV9; cdr3_aa: CASSVLSSGGTDTQYF; cdr3_nt: TGTGCCAGCAGCGTATTAAGTAGCGGAGGCACAGATACGCAGTATTTT
j_call: TRBJ1-2; d_call: TRBD1; clone_size: -; v_call: TRBV7-9; cdr3_aa: CASSLDYRQGSYGYTF; cdr3_nt: TGTGCCAGCAGCTTAGACTACCGACAGGGATCCTATGGCTACACCTTC
j_call: TRBJ2-1; d_call: -; clone_size: -; v_call: TRBV4-1; cdr3_aa: CASSQAGTYNEQFF; cdr3_nt: TGCGCCAGCAGCCAAGCAGGGACCTACAATGAGCAGTTCTTC
j_call: TRBJ2-5; d_call: -; clone_size: few; v_call: TRBV9; cdr3_aa: CASSVFGNQETQYF; cdr3_nt: TGTGCCAGCAGCGTATTCGGGAACCAAGAGACCCAGTACTTC
j_call: TRBJ2-7; d_call: -; clone_size: -; v_call: TRBV19; cdr3_aa: CASSPGAGSYEQYF; cdr3_nt: TGTGCCAGTAGTCCCGGGGCCGGCTCCTACGAGCAGTACTTC
j_call: TRBJ2-1; d_call: -; clone_size: -; v_call: TRBV6-4; cdr3_aa: CASSDSVGSYNEQFF; cdr3_nt: TGTGCCAGCAGTGACTCGGTCGGGTCATACAATGAGCAGTTCTTC
j_call: TRBJ2-6; d_call: -; clone_size: -; v_call: TRBV19; cdr3_aa: CASGAGPGANVLTF; cdr3_nt: TGTGCCAGTGGGGCTGGGCCGGGGGCCAACGTCCTGACTTTC
j_call: TRBJ2-2; d_call: TRBD1; clone_size: -; v_call: TRBV13; cdr3_aa: CASSVVGQGATNTGELFF; cdr3_nt: TGTGCCAGCAGCGTAGTAGGACAGGGGGCAACAAACACCGGGGAGCTGTTTTTT
j_call: TRBJ1-2; d_call: TRBD1; clone_size: -; v_call: TRBV2; cdr3_aa: CASSRTGGGKRDGYTF; cdr3_nt: TGTGCCAGCAGCCGGACAGGGGGCGGGAAGAGAGATGGCTACACCTTC
j_call: TRBJ2-1; d_call: TRBD2; clone_size: -; v_call: TRBV9; cdr3_aa: CASSAGTSYNEQFF; cdr3_nt: TGTGCCAGCAGCGCCGGGACTAGCTACAATGAGCAGTTCTTC
j_call: TRBJ2-2; d_call: TRBD2; clone_size: -; v_call: TRBV7-9; cdr3_aa: CASSLVNGRLTGELFF; cdr3_nt: TGTGCCAGCAGCTTAGTGAACGGGAGGCTCACCGGGGAGCTGTTTTTT
j_call: TRBJ2-7; d_call: TRBD2; clone_size: once; v_call: TRBV27; cdr3_aa: CASSLFRLAGGYYEQYF; cdr3_nt: TGTGCCAGCAGTTTATTTCGACTAGCGGGAGGATATTACGAGCAGTACTTC